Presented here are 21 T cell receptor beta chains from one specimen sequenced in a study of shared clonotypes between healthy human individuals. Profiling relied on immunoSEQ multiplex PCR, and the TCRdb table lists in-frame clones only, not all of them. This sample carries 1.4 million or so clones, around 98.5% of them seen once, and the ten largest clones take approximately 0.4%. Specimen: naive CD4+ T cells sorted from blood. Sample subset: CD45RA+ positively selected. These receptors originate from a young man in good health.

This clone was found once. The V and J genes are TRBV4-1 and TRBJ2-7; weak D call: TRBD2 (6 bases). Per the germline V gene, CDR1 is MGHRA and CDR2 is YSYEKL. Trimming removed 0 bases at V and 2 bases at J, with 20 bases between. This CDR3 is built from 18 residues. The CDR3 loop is CASSQDRILGLKPYEQYF. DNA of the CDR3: TGCGCCAGCAGCCAAGATAGAATATTGGGACTCAAGCCCTACGAGCAGTACTTC.

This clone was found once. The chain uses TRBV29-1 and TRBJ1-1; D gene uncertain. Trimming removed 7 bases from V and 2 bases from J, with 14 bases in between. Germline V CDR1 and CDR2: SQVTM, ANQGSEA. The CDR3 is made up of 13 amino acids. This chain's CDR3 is CSAIGSGNTEAFF. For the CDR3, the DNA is TGCAGCGCCATTGGGAGTGGAAACACTGAAGCTTTCTTT.

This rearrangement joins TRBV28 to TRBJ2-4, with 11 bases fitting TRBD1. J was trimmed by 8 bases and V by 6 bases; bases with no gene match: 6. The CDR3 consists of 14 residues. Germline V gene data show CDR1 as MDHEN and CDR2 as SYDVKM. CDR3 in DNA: TGTGCCAGCAGGGACAGGGGGCTTTTGGACATTCAGTACTTC. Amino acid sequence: CASRDRGLLDIQYF.

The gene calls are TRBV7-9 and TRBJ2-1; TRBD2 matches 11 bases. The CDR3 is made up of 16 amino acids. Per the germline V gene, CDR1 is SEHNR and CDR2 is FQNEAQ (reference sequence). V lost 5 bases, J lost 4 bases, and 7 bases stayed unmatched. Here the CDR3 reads CASSASGTSGYNEQFF. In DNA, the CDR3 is TGTGCCAGCAGCGCCTCAGGGACTAGCGGATACAATGAGCAGTTCTTC. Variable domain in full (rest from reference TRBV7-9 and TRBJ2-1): DTGVSQNPRHKITKRGQNVTFRCDPISEHNRLYWYRQTLGQGPEFLTYFQNEAQLEKSRLLSDRFSAERPKGSFSTLEIQRTEQGDSAMYLCASSASGTSGYNEQFFGPGTRLTVL.

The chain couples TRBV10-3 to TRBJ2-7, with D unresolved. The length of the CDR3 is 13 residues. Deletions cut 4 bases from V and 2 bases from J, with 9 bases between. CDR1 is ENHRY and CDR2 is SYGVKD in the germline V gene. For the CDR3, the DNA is TGTGCCATCAGTGGTCGCAGGCCCTACGAGCAGTACTTC. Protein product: CAISGRRPYEQYF.

The CDR3 is CASSYLTGQPYEQYF. In nucleotides, the CDR3 is TGTGCCAGCAGCTATCTCACGGGACAGCCCTACGAGCAGTACTTC. The genes are TRBV5-6 and TRBJ2-7, with 7 bases that match TRBD1. J gave up 2 bases and V 3 bases, and 8 bases lay outside the gene matches. Per germline, CDR1 SGHDT and CDR2 YYEEEE. CDR3 length: 15 amino acids.

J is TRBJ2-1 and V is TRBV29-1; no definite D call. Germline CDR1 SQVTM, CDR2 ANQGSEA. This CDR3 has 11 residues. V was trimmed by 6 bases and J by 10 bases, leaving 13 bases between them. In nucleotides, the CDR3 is TGCAGCGTGTTTACCTCATACGAGCAGTTCTTC. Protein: CSVFTSYEQFF.

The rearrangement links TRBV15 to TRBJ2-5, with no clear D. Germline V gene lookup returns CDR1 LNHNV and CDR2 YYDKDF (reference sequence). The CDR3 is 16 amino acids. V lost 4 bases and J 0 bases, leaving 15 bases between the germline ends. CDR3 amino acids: CATSNRQNPHQETQYF. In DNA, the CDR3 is TGTGCCACCAGCAATAGACAAAACCCCCACCAAGAGACCCAGTACTTC.

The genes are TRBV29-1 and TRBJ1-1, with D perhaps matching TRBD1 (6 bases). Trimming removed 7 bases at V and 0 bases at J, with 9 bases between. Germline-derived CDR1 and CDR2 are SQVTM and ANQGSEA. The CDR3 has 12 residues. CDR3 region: CSADRLNTEAFF. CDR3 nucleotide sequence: TGCAGCGCGGACAGACTGAACACTGAAGCTTTCTTT.

Written as DNA, the CDR3 is TGTGCCAGCAGCTTCCCTAAACAGGGCGGCAACGAGCAGTACTTC. The encoded protein is CASSFPKQGGNEQYF. This chain links TRBV5-4 with TRBJ2-7; the D gene is possibly TRBD1 (6 bases). Trimming removed 2 bases at V and 5 bases at J, with 17 bases between. Looked up from germline, CDR1 is SGHNT and CDR2 is YYREEE (reference sequence). This CDR3 is 15 amino acids long.

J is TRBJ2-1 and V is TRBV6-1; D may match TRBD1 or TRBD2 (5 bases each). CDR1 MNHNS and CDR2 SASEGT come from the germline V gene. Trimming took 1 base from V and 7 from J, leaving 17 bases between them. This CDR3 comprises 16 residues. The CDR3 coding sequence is TGTGCCAGCAGTGAAGGGGACCCCCGGGATGGTAATGAGCAGTTCTTC. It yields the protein CASSEGDPRDGNEQFF.

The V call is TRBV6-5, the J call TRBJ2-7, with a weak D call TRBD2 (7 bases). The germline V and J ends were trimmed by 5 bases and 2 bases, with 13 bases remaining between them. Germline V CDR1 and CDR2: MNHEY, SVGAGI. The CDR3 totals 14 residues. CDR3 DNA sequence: TGTGCCAGCAGTCTTAGGGGGACTACCTACGAGCAGTACTTC. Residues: CASSLRGTTYEQYF.

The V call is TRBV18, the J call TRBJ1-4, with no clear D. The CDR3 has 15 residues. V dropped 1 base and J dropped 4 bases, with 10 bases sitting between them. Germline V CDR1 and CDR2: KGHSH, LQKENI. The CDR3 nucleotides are TGTGCCAGCTCACCACTGGTTGGCGGTAATGAAAAACTGTTTTTT. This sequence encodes CASSPLVGGNEKLFF.

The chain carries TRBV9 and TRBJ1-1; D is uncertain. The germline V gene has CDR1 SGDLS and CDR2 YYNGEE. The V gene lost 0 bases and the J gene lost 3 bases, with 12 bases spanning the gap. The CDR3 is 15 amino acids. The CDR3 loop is CASSVEPTDYTEAFF. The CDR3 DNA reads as TGTGCCAGCAGCGTAGAACCCACAGACTACACTGAAGCTTTCTTT.

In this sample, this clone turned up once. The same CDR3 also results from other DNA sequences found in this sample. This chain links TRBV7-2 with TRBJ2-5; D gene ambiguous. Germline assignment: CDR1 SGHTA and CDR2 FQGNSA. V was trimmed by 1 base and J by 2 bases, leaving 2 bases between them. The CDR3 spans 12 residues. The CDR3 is CASSLGQETQYF. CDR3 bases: TGTGCCAGCAGCTTAGGGCAAGAGACCCAGTACTTC.

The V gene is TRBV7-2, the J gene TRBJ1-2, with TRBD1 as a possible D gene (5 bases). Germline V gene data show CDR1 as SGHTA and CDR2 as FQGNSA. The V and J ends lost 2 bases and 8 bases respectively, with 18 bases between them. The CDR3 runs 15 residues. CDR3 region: CASSLTQTVLYGYTF. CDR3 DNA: TGTGCCAGCAGCTTAACTCAGACAGTTCTTTACGGCTACACCTTC.

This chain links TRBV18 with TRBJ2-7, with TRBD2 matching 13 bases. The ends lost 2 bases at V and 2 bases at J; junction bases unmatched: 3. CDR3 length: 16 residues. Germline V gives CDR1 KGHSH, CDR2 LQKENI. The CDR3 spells CASSPIGLAGAYEQYF. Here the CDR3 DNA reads TGTGCCAGCTCACCAATAGGACTAGCGGGAGCCTACGAGCAGTACTTC.

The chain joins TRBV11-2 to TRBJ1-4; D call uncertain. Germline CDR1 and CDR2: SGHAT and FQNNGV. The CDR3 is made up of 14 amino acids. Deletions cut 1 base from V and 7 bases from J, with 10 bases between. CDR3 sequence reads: CASSLAEGAEKLFF. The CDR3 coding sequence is TGTGCCAGCAGCTTAGCTGAGGGAGCTGAAAAACTGTTTTTT.

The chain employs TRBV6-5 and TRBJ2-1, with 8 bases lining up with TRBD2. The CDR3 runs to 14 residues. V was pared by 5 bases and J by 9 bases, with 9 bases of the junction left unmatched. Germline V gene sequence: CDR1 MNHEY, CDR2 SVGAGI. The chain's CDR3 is CASSPTGLVGEQFF. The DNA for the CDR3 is TGTGCCAGCAGTCCTACGGGACTAGTTGGTGAGCAGTTCTTC.

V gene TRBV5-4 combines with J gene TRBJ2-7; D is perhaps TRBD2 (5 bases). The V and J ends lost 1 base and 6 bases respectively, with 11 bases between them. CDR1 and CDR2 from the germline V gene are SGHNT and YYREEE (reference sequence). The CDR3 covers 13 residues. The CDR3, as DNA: TGTGCCAGCAGCTTGACGGAGGCTTCCGAGCAGTACTTC. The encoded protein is CASSLTEASEQYF. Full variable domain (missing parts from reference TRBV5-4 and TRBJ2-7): ETGVTQSPTHLIKTRGQQVTLRCSSQSGHNTVSWYQQALGQGPQFIFQYYREEENGRGNFPPRFSGLQFPNYSSELNVNALELDDSALYLCASSLTEASEQYFGPGTRLTVT.

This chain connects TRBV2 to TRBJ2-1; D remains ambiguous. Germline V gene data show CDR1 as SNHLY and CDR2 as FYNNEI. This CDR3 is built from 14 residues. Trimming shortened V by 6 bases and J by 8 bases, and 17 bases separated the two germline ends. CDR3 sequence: CASRAGRSLDEQFF. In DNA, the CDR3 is TGTGCCAGCAGAGCCGGTCGCTCCCTCGATGAGCAGTTCTTC.